A single sample is the source of the 25 T cell receptor beta chains below, sequenced in a study of beta chain features in type 1 diabetes. The investigators reverse transcribed all of the isolated RNA, so they sequenced expressed TCRB transcripts. TCRdb keeps only in-frame clones here, not all; method: immunoSEQ multiplex PCR. The sample includes 350,000 to 450,000 clones, over 11% of them seen just once. The sample taken for sequencing was naive CD4+ T cells from blood. All receptors come from a man aged 30 to 45 in good health.

This clone has more than one count but fewer than ten. V and J are TRBV25-1 and TRBJ2-1; D uncertain. The V gene's germline CDR1 is MGHDK and CDR2 SYGVNS. V lost 0 bases and J 9 bases, leaving 3 bases between the germline ends. The CDR3 has 11 amino acids. CDR3 region: CASSEYGEQFF. DNA for the CDR3: TGTGCCAGCAGTGAATACGGTGAGCAGTTCTTC.

V usage is TRBV21-1 and J usage is TRBJ2-3. TRBV21-1 has pseudogene status. The CDR3 spans 14 residues. CDR3 region: CASSIGTPKSTQYF. CDR3 coding DNA: TGTGCCAGCAGCATCGGGACCCCGAAGAGTACGCAGTATTTT.

J is TRBJ2-7 and V is TRBV7-9; weak D call: TRBD1 (6 bases). V shed 4 bases and J shed 4 bases, with 17 bases lying between them. The CDR3 is 15 amino acids. Germline V lookup: CDR1 SEHNR, CDR2 FQNEAQ (reference sequence). The CDR3 sequence: CASSSPRDIKYEQYV. The CDR3 DNA reads TGTGCCAGCAGCTCCCCCCGGGACATAAAATACGAGCAGTACGTC.

The J gene is TRBJ1-1, the V gene TRBV5-1; the match to TRBD1 covers 7 bases. The ends lost 4 bases at V and 1 base at J; junction bases unmatched: 13. The CDR3 is 17 amino acids. Germline values: CDR1 SGHRS, CDR2 YFSETQ. The CDR3 DNA reads as TGCGCCAGCAGCCGCGGACAGGACGGCCCCCGGAACACTGAAGCTTTCTTT. Amino acid sequence: CASSRGQDGPRNTEAFF.

The chain is built from TRBV11-2 and TRBJ2-6; no definite D call. Per germline, CDR1 SGHAT and CDR2 FQNNGV. V was trimmed by 1 base and J by 0 bases, leaving 4 bases between them. This CDR3 contains 15 residues. The CDR3 loop is CASSLAFSGANVLTF. In DNA form, the CDR3 reads TGTGCCAGCAGCTTAGCGTTCTCTGGGGCCAACGTCCTGACTTTC.

V gene TRBV9 combines with J gene TRBJ2-7, with no clear D. Trimming removed 3 bases at V and 3 bases at J, with 4 bases between. Germline-derived CDR1 and CDR2 are SGDLS and YYNGEE. The CDR3 contains 11 residues. The CDR3 is CASSADYEQYV. CDR3 bases: TGTGCCAGCAGCGCCGACTACGAGCAGTACGTC.

This clone was counted between two and nine times. As DNA, the CDR3 is TGTGCCAGCAGCTTAGATCTCGCAGGGTACCAAGAGACCCAGTACTTC. This encodes CASSLDLAGYQETQYF. The chain links TRBV11-2 to TRBJ2-5; perhaps TRBD1 as D (5 bases). Per the germline V gene, CDR1 is SGHAT and CDR2 is FQNNGV. Trimming left V 0 bases short and J 0 bases short, with 11 bases between. The length of the CDR3 is 16 residues. Drawing the rest from reference TRBV11-2 and TRBJ2-5, the complete variable domain is EAGVAQSPRYKIIEKRQSVAFWCNPISGHATLYWYQQILGQGPKLLIQFQNNGVVDDSQLPKDRFSAERLKGVDSTLKIQPAKLEDSAVYLCASSLDLAGYQETQYFGPGTRLLVL.

CDR3 residues: CASSGTGVPDTQYF. The CDR3 DNA is TGTGCCAGCAGCGGGACAGGGGTTCCAGATACGCAGTATTTT. J is TRBJ2-3 and V is TRBV25-1; TRBD1 aligns across 10 bases. J was trimmed by 4 bases and V by 6 bases; bases with no gene match: 4. CDR1 and CDR2 from the germline V gene are MGHDK and SYGVNS. CDR3 length: 14 amino acids.

This clone has more than one count but fewer than ten. This chain joins TRBV30 and TRBJ2-1; perhaps TRBD2 as D (6 bases). The CDR3 has 15 amino acids. V was clipped by 4 bases and J by 3 bases, with 16 bases between them. Germline loops: CDR1 GTSNPN, CDR2 SVGIG (reference sequence). The CDR3 is CAWNPLGGSYNEQFF. DNA of the CDR3: TGTGCCTGGAATCCTCTTGGGGGGAGCTACAATGAGCAGTTCTTC.

This chain connects TRBV9 to TRBJ2-3; TRBD2 aligns across 7 bases. With V trimmed by 0 bases and J by 3 bases, 4 bases remained unmatched. The CDR3 contains 15 residues. Germline V gene data show CDR1 as SGDLS and CDR2 as YYNGEE. CDR3 sequence reads: CASSVGAGQTDTQYF. For the CDR3, the DNA is TGTGCCAGCAGCGTAGGAGCGGGGCAAACAGATACGCAGTATTTT. Complete variable domain (other parts from reference TRBV9 and TRBJ2-3): DSGVTQTPKHLITATGQRVTLRCSPRSGDLSVYWYQQSLDQGLQFLIQYYNGEERAKGNILERFSAQQFPDLHSELNLSSLELGDSALYFCASSVGAGQTDTQYFGPGTRLTVL.

Only a few counts were recorded for this clone. J is TRBJ2-7 and V is TRBV4-3, with unresolved D. Per the germline V gene, CDR1 is LGHNA and CDR2 is YSLEER. Trimming cost V 3 bases and J 5 bases, with 11 bases left between them. The CDR3 extends over 13 amino acids. DNA of the CDR3: TGCGCCAGCAGCCAGAGGACGGTCGACGAGCAGTACTTC. This translates into CASSQRTVDEQYF.

This clone was found a few times. The chain links TRBV25-1 to TRBJ2-2; TRBD1 matches 11 bases. Germline V gives CDR1 MGHDK, CDR2 SYGVNS. This CDR3 region has 16 residues. Trimming at V came to 6 bases and at J to 5 bases, leaving 8 bases not matched to a gene. Here the CDR3 reads CASSPRDRGGTGELFF. DNA of the CDR3: TGTGCCAGCAGCCCCCGGGACAGGGGGGGAACCGGGGAGCTGTTTTTT.

The chain couples TRBV4-3 to TRBJ2-5; D is unclear. This CDR3 has 14 residues. V was trimmed by 0 bases and J by 5 bases, leaving 10 bases between them. Germline lookup yields CDR1 LGHNA and CDR2 YSLEER. The DNA for the CDR3 is TGCGCCAGCAGCCAAGATTGGGGTCTCGAGACCCAGTACTTC. Amino acids: CASSQDWGLETQYF.

This chain links TRBV5-4 with TRBJ2-1, with TRBD2 matching 7 bases. The CDR3 covers 13 residues. J was trimmed by 7 bases and V by 5 bases; bases with no gene match: 6. CDR1 and CDR2 from the germline V gene are SGHNT and YYREEE (reference sequence). CDR3 DNA: TGTGCCAGCAGTCGCGGGGGACTGAATGAGCAGTTCTTC. Its protein is CASSRGGLNEQFF.

This clone was recorded many times. V usage is TRBV29-1 and J usage is TRBJ2-5; 9 nucleotides match TRBD1. Germline CDR1 and CDR2: SQVTM and ANQGSEA. The junction had 13 bases not matched to a gene; V was cut back by 4 bases and J by 4 bases. The CDR3 sequence is 16 residues long. The CDR3 sequence: CSVAYGTGGIRETQYF. The CDR3 DNA is TGCAGCGTTGCGTACGGCACAGGGGGCATCAGAGAGACCCAGTACTTC.

This clone came up a few times. Distinct nucleotide sequences in the sample also encode this CDR3. The chain recombines TRBV2 with TRBJ2-1; D is ambiguous. CDR1 is SNHLY and CDR2 is FYNNEI in the germline V gene. Trimming cost V 5 bases and J 10 bases, with 9 bases left between them. The CDR3 extends over 11 amino acids. CDR3 in amino acids: CASSLEFEQFF. CDR3 in DNA: TGTGCCAGCAGTTTAGAGTTCGAGCAGTTCTTC.

This clone was counted between two and nine times. The chain employs TRBV4-1 and TRBJ2-5; 8 bases match TRBD2. CDR3 size: 17 residues. V trimming: 4 bases; J trimming: 5 bases; junction bases outside the gene matches: 15. Germline CDR1 and CDR2: MGHRA and YSYEKL. The CDR3 region has the DNA TGCGCCAGCAGCCCCCATTGGGTAGCGGGGCATGAGGAGACCCAGTACTTC. This gives the protein CASSPHWVAGHEETQYF.

This clone was seen more than once but under ten times. This chain links TRBV25-1 with TRBJ1-3; TRBD1 is a possible D gene (6 bases). Deletions cut 1 base from V and 4 bases from J, with 14 bases between. Germline V CDR1 and CDR2: MGHDK, SYGVNS. The CDR3 covers 16 residues. The CDR3 region is CASSEWVRDKGNTIYF. The CDR3 bases are TGTGCCAGCAGTGAATGGGTCCGGGACAAAGGAAACACCATATATTTT.

The V and J genes are TRBV4-3 and TRBJ2-3, with D possibly matching TRBD2 (6 bases). CDR1 LGHNA and CDR2 YSLEER come from the germline V gene. The CDR3 runs to 16 residues. Between the trimmed V and J ends, which lost 0 bases and 5 bases, there was a span of 15 bases. For the CDR3, the DNA is TGCGCCAGCAGCCAAGATCAGGGAGGTTTGTTAGATACGCAGTATTTT. Its protein is CASSQDQGGLLDTQYF.

The sample holds a few counts of this clone. The chain employs TRBV5-6 and TRBJ2-1, with a weak D call TRBD2 (5 bases). Germline V CDR1 and CDR2: SGHDT, YYEEEE. The CDR3 length is 16 residues. With 2 bases removed from V and 5 bases from J, the gap between germline ends came to 17 bases. This CDR3 is CASSLITRRYHNEQFF. Written as DNA, the CDR3 is TGTGCCAGCAGCTTAATAACTAGAAGGTATCACAATGAGCAGTTCTTC. Full variable domain (remainder filled in from reference TRBV5-6 and TRBJ2-1): DAGVTQSPTHLIKTRGQQVTLRCSPKSGHDTVSWYQQALGQGPQFIFQYYEEEERQRGNFPDRFSGHQFPNYSSELNVNALLLGDSALYLCASSLITRRYHNEQFFGPGTRLTVL.

About this clone itself: This specimen includes other DNA sequences encoding the same CDR3. This chain uses TRBV4-3 with TRBJ2-1; D is unclear. This CDR3 region has 14 residues. Germline V gives CDR1 LGHNA, CDR2 YSLEER. V dropped 1 base and J dropped 2 bases, with 6 bases sitting between them. The CDR3 bases are TGCGCCAGCAGCCAAGTCGAACCCTACAATGAGCAGTTCTTC. Its protein is CASSQVEPYNEQFF.

This clone was seen only a few times. V is TRBV9 and J is TRBJ2-2; unclear D gene. This CDR3 comprises 14 residues. Germline assignment: CDR1 SGDLS and CDR2 YYNGEE. Trimming took off 3 bases at V and 5 bases at J, with 11 bases between the two ends. The CDR3 protein is CASSADQGTGELFF. The CDR3 region has the DNA TGTGCCAGCAGCGCTGACCAAGGTACCGGGGAGCTGTTTTTT.

The chain carries TRBV30 and TRBJ2-7; D may be TRBD2 (5 bases). Germline lookup yields CDR1 GTSNPN and CDR2 SVGIG (reference sequence). CDR3 length: 13 residues. V lost 1 base, J lost 3 bases, and 10 bases lay in between. The CDR3, as DNA: TGTGCCTGGAGTGCAGGAGGTATCTACGAGCAGTACGTC. As protein: CAWSAGGIYEQYV.

This rearrangement joins TRBV30 to TRBJ1-2; D is perhaps TRBD1 (5 bases). The V gene lost 5 bases and the J gene lost 5 bases, with 15 bases spanning the gap. Per the germline V gene, CDR1 is GTSNPN and CDR2 is SVGIG (reference sequence). CDR3 length equals 13 residues. The CDR3: CAWGRGHPYGYTF. The CDR3 nucleotides are TGTGCCTGGGGTAGAGGACACCCTTATGGCTACACCTTC. Drawing the rest from reference TRBV30 and TRBJ1-2, the complete variable domain is SQTIHQWPATLVQPVGSPLSLECTVEGTSNPNLYWYRQAAGRGLQLLFYSVGIGQISSEVPQNLSASRPQDRQFILSSKKLLLSDSGFYLCAWGRGHPYGYTFGSGTRLTVV.

This clone was detected once. This chain uses TRBV7-6 with TRBJ2-5; 9 bases line up with TRBD2. V lost 1 base to trimming and J lost 5 bases; unmatched junction nucleotides: 8. Germline V gene lookup returns CDR1 SGHVS and CDR2 FNYEAQ. The CDR3 is 16 amino acids. In DNA form, the CDR3 reads TGTGCCAGCAGCTTAGGGGGTAGCGGGAGAACGGAGACCCAGTACTTC. Residues: CASSLGGSGRTETQYF.